This is a list of T cell receptor beta chains from one sample in a study of cytomegalovirus exposure and HLA in healthy donors. Assay used: immunoSEQ multiplex PCR; TCRdb lists only in-frame clones, some missing. This table has roughly 220,000 clones, approximately 70% appearing once. Sequenced sample: PBMCs. These TCRs come from a woman between 25 and 40 years old in good health and CMV-seronegative. The CDR3 runs from the conserved cysteine through the conserved F or W. The D gene is left open where the match is weak. The size of a clone is reported for some rows only, either as once, few or many, or as a class for expanded clones.

>-|TRBV4-1|TRBJ2-1|TRBD2
TGCGCCAGCAGCCAAGTTAGCGGGAGGGCGAATGAGCAGTTCTTC
CASSQVSGRANEQFF
>once|TRBV5-1|TRBJ2-5|TRBD2
TGCGCCAGCAGCTCATATAGCGGGACGGGCTCGGAGACCCAGTACTTC
CASSSYSGTGSETQYF
>-|TRBV5-6|TRBJ2-1|TRBD2
TGTGCCAGCGGCTTCCCCCGGACTAGCGGGGAGGAGCAGCAGTTCTTC
CASGFPRTSGEEQQFF
>-|TRBV7-2|TRBJ2-1|-
TGTGCCAGCAGCTTAGAGACCTCAGGAAGGGGCAATGAGCAGTTCTTC
CASSLETSGRGNEQFF
>once|TRBV6-1|TRBJ2-1|TRBD2
TGTGCCAGCAGGGAACCCCGGGACTACCTTTACTACAATGAGCAGTTCTTC
CASREPRDYLYYNEQFF
>-|TRBV7-6|TRBJ2-7|-
TGTGCCAGCAGCCTAACGGGGGGCCTCTCCTACGAGCAGTACTTC
CASSLTGGLSYEQYF
>-|TRBV11-3|TRBJ1-4|-
TGTGCCAGCAGCTTAGGTCGGACAGCTAATGAAAAACTGTTTTTT
CASSLGRTANEKLFF
>-|TRBV10-3|TRBJ1-2|-
TGTGCCATCGGAGGAGGGGGGGAAAACTATGGCTACACCTTC
CAIGGGGENYGYTF
>-|TRBV10-2|TRBJ1-6|-
TGCGCCAGCAGCTCCTCAGGCGGGCCGAATAATTCACCCCTCCACTTT
CASSSSGGPNNSPLHF
>-|TRBV6-5|TRBJ2-4|TRBD2
TGTGCCAGCGGCGGGCGGGGGGGAGCCAAAAACATTCAGTACTTC
CASGGRGGAKNIQYF
>-|TRBV19|TRBJ2-7|TRBD2
TGTGCCAGTACACAGGGCGCTAGCGGGTCCTACGAGCAGTACTTC
CASTQGASGSYEQYF
>-|TRBV6-5|TRBJ2-1|TRBD1
TGTGCCAGCAGTTTAACAGGGGAAAACAATGAGCAGTTCTTC
CASSLTGENNEQFF
>-|TRBV5-6|TRBJ1-1|-
TGTGCCAGCAGCCGTCCCGAGGCGGGACGCACTGAAGCTTTCTTT
CASSRPEAGRTEAFF
>-|TRBV6-6|TRBJ1-5|-
TGTGCCAGCAGTCTACAAGACTATAGCAATCAGCCCCAGCATTTT
CASSLQDYSNQPQHF
>-|TRBV7-9|TRBJ1-5|-
TGTGCCAGCAGCTTAGGGCGGGGAAATCAGCCCCAGCATTTT
CASSLGRGNQPQHF
>few|TRBV12-5|TRBJ2-7|-
TGTGCTAGTGGTTTCCGCGCTTTTGGGACAACCTCCTACGAGCAGTACTTC
CASGFRAFGTTSYEQYF
>-|TRBV18|TRBJ2-7|-
TGTGCCAGCTCACCTAAAGCGGGTTCGTTTGAGTGGGAGCAGTACTTC
CASSPKAGSFEWEQYF
>few|TRBV5-1|TRBJ2-7|-
TGCGCCAGCAGTTGGGCAGGGGCCTACGAGCAGTACTTC
CASSWAGAYEQYF